This T cell receptor (beta chain) was recovered during a study of shared clonotypes between healthy human individuals. Overall study: Donors were a couple of women and a few men aged 18 to 49.

V lost 3 bases to trimming and J lost 5 bases, with 11 bases between them. Germline CDR1 ENHRY, CDR2 SYGVKD. The CDR3 length is 14 residues. Study observations and caveats: Researchers sampled blood only, noting tissue repertoires likely differ.

Unsorted PBMC DNA underwent sequencing on ten immunoSEQ deep assay plates. The protocol was immunoSEQ multiplex PCR, while the TCRdb copy is restricted to in-frame clones and leaves out a portion. The table lists 450,000 to 500,000 clones, 81% of them singletons, with over 9.5% in the top ten. About this clone: As yet, its antigen is unknown.

The material sequenced was PBMCs. The clonotype was recovered from a woman aged 40 to 49 in good health. Some clones in this sample may be carry-over from other donors' samples. This chain connects TRBV10-3 to TRBJ2-1; tentative D call: TRBD2 (5 bases). The CDR3 loop is CAISEGSGNNEQFF. CDR3 sequence (DNA): TGTGCCATCAGTGAAGGGAGTGGGAACAATGAGCAGTTCTTC.